The next 18 T cell receptor beta chains were all read from a single sample in a study of shared clonotypes between healthy human individuals. Here immunoSEQ multiplex PCR was the method, and the copy in TCRdb shows in-frame clones only, minus some. This sample has fewer than 1 million clones, with around 96% found just once. CD45RO-negative CD8 cells positively selected for CCR7 made up the naive population, which excluded terminally differentiated effector memory CD45RA+ cells. Sequencing used naive CD8+ T cells sorted from blood. These receptors all stem from a man aged 30-40 years in good health.

CDR3 DNA: TGTGCCAGCAGCACAGGACCCAATCAGCCCCAGCATTTT. It is translated as CASSTGPNQPQHF. The V and J genes are TRBV5-6 and TRBJ1-5, with D maybe TRBD1 (5 bases). V gave up 4 bases and J gave up 3 bases, with 8 bases separating them. The germline gives CDR1 SGHDT, CDR2 YYEEEE. This CDR3 comprises 13 residues. The variable domain in full, with the rest retrieved from reference TRBV5-6 and TRBJ1-5, is DAGVTQSPTHLIKTRGQQVTLRCSPKSGHDTVSWYQQALGQGPQFIFQYYEEEERQRGNFPDRFSGHQFPNYSSELNVNALLLGDSALYLCASSTGPNQPQHFGDGTRLSIL.

This rearrangement joins TRBV27 to TRBJ2-6; 11 bases fit TRBD1. Looked up from germline, CDR1 is MNHEY and CDR2 is SMNVEV (reference sequence). Unmatched junction bases numbered 6, after V lost 5 bases and J lost 12 bases. The length of the CDR3 is 14 residues. DNA of the CDR3: TGTGCCAGCAGTCGGGGACAGGGGGTGGGCGTCCTGACTTTC. It encodes CASSRGQGVGVLTF.

The chain joins TRBV7-9 to TRBJ2-3; 9 positions agree with TRBD1. Germline CDR1 is SEHNR and CDR2 is FQNEAQ (reference sequence). The CDR3 extends over 15 amino acids. Germline trimming cut 5 bases from V and 4 bases from J; bases unmatched to any gene: 7. CDR3 region: CASSARGTGSDTQYF. CDR3 DNA sequence: TGTGCCAGCAGCGCCCGTGGGACAGGGTCAGATACGCAGTATTTT.

This rearrangement joins TRBV11-2 to TRBJ2-7; D is ambiguous. The CDR3 covers 14 residues. Per the germline V gene, CDR1 is SGHAT and CDR2 is FQNNGV. With 5 bases removed from V and 2 bases from J, the gap between germline ends came to 13 bases. The DNA of the CDR3 is TGTGCCAGCAGCGTCAGGAATGCCGCCTACGAGCAGTACTTC. Encoded protein: CASSVRNAAYEQYF.

This clone has just one count. This chain uses TRBV29-1 with TRBJ2-7, with TRBD2 matching 7 bases. This CDR3 has 17 residues. The V segment lost 0 bases and the J segment 2 bases; nucleotides outside the gene matches: 13. The germline V gene encodes CDR1 SQVTM and CDR2 ANQGSEA. The CDR3 nucleotides are TGCAGCGTTGAAGACCCCAGGGAGGGTCTACCCCCCTACGAGCAGTACTTC. Translated, it gives CSVEDPREGLPPYEQYF.

The CDR3 loop reads CASKGSYEQYF. For the CDR3, the DNA is TGTGCCAGCAAGGGGTCCTACGAGCAGTACTTC. This chain links TRBV27 with TRBJ2-7; D perhaps matches TRBD1 (5 bases). CDR1 and CDR2 from the germline V gene are MNHEY and SMNVEV (reference sequence). V lost 7 bases to trimming and J lost 1 base, with 5 bases between them. This CDR3 contains 11 residues.

This chain uses TRBV7-9 with TRBJ1-2; D is perhaps TRBD1 (5 bases). The CDR3 sequence is 14 residues long. V was cut by 1 base and J by 8 bases, with 14 bases left in between. Germline loops: CDR1 SEHNR, CDR2 FQNEAQ (reference sequence). The CDR3 spells CASSLVAGFDGYTF. The CDR3 DNA sequence: TGTGCCAGCAGCTTAGTGGCAGGGTTCGACGGCTACACCTTC.

The chain couples TRBV7-2 to TRBJ2-2; D uncertain. This CDR3 comprises 15 residues. The germline V gene has CDR1 SGHTA and CDR2 FQGNSA. V lost 4 bases, J lost 9 bases, and 18 bases lay in between. The CDR3 sequence is CASSSDPISVRELFF. The CDR3 DNA reads TGTGCCAGCAGCTCGGACCCAATTTCAGTCAGGGAGCTGTTTTTT.

V and J are TRBV29-1 and TRBJ2-3; TRBD2 matches at 12 bases. CDR1 SQVTM and CDR2 ANQGSEA come from the germline V gene. V trimming: 1 base; J trimming: 2 bases; junction bases outside the gene matches: 7. The CDR3 length is 17 residues. This chain's CDR3 is CSVEGDGLAGTTDTQYF. CDR3 nucleotides: TGCAGCGTTGAAGGTGACGGACTAGCGGGAACCACAGATACGCAGTATTTT.

The rearrangement uses TRBV18 and TRBJ2-7; 7 bases fit TRBD2. The CDR3 runs 15 residues. Germline CDR1 and CDR2: KGHSH and LQKENI. Trimming at V came to 3 bases and at J to 5 bases, leaving 10 bases not matched to a gene. The CDR3 DNA reads TGTGCCAGCTCACCCTTGCGGGAGTTTCTGGACGAGCAGTACTTC. Protein sequence: CASSPLREFLDEQYF.

With regard to this clone: This same CDR3 is encoded by further DNA sequences in the sample. The chain is built from TRBV29-1 and TRBJ2-7, with D perhaps matching TRBD2 (6 bases). CDR3 length: 13 residues. Trimming took off 4 bases at V and 4 bases at J, with 14 bases between the two ends. Germline CDR1 SQVTM, CDR2 ANQGSEA. In DNA, the CDR3 is TGCAGCGTTGGGGGCGGGAACCTTTACGAGCAGTACTTC. This encodes CSVGGGNLYEQYF.

The CDR3 sequence is CASSPTRSNEQYF. DNA of the CDR3: TGTGCCAGCAGTCCAACACGGTCTAACGAGCAGTACTTC. The chain recombines TRBV5-6 with TRBJ2-7; D is undetermined. This CDR3 comprises 13 residues. The germline gives CDR1 SGHDT, CDR2 YYEEEE. Trimming pared 5 bases from V and 5 bases from J, leaving 14 bases between.

The chain links TRBV5-1 to TRBJ2-5; a weak D match, TRBD2 (6 bases). V was clipped by 4 bases and J by 1 base, with 8 bases between them. The length of the CDR3 is 13 residues. CDR1 SGHRS and CDR2 YFSETQ come from the germline V gene. CDR3 loop: CASSKTSQETQYF. The CDR3 DNA is TGCGCCAGCAGCAAGACTAGCCAAGAGACCCAGTACTTC.

The chain employs TRBV13 and TRBJ2-3; possible D gene TRBD2, 6 bases. Trimming removed 4 bases from V and 0 bases from J, with 8 bases in between. This CDR3 region has 14 residues. CDR1 is PRHDT, CDR2 FYEKMQ, per germline (reference sequence). This CDR3 is CASSYGGSTDTQYF. The CDR3 nucleotides are TGTGCCAGCAGCTACGGGGGTAGCACAGATACGCAGTATTTT.

The rearrangement joins TRBV10-3 to TRBJ2-1; 9 nucleotides agree with TRBD1. CDR3 length: 21 amino acids. Germline-derived CDR1 and CDR2 are ENHRY and SYGVKD. V shed 0 bases, J shed 0 bases, and the junction held 15 bases outside the gene matches. The CDR3 DNA is TGTGCCATCAGTGAGTCGGCCCTGAGGGGACAGGGCCGTCCCTCCTACAATGAGCAGTTCTTC. This gives the protein CAISESALRGQGRPSYNEQFF.

The rearrangement uses TRBV2 and TRBJ1-5; D unresolved. This CDR3 is built from 14 residues. V dropped 3 bases and J dropped 3 bases, with 9 bases sitting between them. In germline, CDR1 is SNHLY, CDR2 FYNNEI. For the CDR3, the DNA is TGTGCCAGCAGTGATCCCGGGGACAATCAGCCCCAGCATTTT. As protein: CASSDPGDNQPQHF.

The chain carries TRBV29-1 and TRBJ2-7; possibly TRBD2 for D (6 bases). Germline loops: CDR1 SQVTM, CDR2 ANQGSEA. The CDR3 totals 15 residues. The V and J ends lost 4 bases and 2 bases respectively, with 18 bases between them. CDR3 sequence reads: CSVVGLPGGTYEQYF. The CDR3 DNA is TGCAGCGTTGTAGGACTCCCGGGCGGGACCTACGAGCAGTACTTC.

This chain joins TRBV2 and TRBJ2-7; D is ambiguous. The CDR3 totals 17 residues. Trimming pared 4 bases from V and 0 bases from J, leaving 19 bases between. CDR1 and CDR2 from the germline V gene are SNHLY and FYNNEI. DNA of the CDR3: TGTGCCAGCAGTGGGGGAAGTAAGGGCGGCGGCTCCTACGAGCAGTACTTC. Encoded protein: CASSGGSKGGGSYEQYF.